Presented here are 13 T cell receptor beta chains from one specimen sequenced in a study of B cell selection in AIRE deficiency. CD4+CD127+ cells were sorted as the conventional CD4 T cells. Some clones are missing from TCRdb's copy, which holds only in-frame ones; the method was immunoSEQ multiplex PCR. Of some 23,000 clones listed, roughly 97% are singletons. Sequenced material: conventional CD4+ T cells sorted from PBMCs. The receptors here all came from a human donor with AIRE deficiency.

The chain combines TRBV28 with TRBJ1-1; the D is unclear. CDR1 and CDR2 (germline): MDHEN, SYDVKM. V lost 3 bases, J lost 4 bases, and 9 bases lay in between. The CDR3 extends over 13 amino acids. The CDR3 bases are TGTGCCAGCAGTTTCCCGGGAAGCACTGAAGCTTTCTTT. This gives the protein CASSFPGSTEAFF.

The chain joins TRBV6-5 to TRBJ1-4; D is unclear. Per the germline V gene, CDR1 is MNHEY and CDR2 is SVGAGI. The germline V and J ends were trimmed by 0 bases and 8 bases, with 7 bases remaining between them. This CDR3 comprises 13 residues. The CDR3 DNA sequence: TGTGCCAGCAGTTACTCTGCCCGGGAAAAACTGTTTTTT. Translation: CASSYSAREKLFF.

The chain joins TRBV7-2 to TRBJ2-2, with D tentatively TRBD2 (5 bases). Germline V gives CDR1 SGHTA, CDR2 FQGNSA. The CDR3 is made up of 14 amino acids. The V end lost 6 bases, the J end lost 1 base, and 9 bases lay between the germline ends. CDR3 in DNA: TGTGCCAGCAGGAAAAGCGGGAACACCGGGGAGCTGTTTTTT. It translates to CASRKSGNTGELFF.

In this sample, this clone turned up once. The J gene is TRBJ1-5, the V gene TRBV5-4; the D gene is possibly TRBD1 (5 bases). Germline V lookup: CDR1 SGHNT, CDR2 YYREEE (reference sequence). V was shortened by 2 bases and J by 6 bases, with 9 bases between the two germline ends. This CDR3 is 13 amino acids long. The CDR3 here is CASSFGGIQPQHF. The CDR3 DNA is TGTGCCAGCAGCTTCGGGGGGATTCAGCCCCAGCATTTT.

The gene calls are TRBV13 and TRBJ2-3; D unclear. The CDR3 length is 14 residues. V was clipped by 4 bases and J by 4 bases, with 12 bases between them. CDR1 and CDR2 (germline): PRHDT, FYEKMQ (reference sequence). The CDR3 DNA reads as TGTGCCAGCAGCTCCACACGTGGCGCAGATACGCAGTATTTT. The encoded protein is CASSSTRGADTQYF.

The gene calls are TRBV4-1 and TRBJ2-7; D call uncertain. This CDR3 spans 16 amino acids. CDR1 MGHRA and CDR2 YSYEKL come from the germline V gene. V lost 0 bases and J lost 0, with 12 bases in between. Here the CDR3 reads CASSQDLTRSSYEQYF. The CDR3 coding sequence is TGCGCCAGCAGCCAAGATCTGACGCGGAGCTCCTACGAGCAGTACTTC.

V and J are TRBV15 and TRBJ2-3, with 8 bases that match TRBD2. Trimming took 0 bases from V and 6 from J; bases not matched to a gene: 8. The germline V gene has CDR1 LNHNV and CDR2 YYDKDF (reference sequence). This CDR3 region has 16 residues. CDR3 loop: CATSRDPAGGYDTQYF. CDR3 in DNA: TGTGCCACCAGCAGAGACCCCGCGGGAGGTTATGATACGCAGTATTTT.

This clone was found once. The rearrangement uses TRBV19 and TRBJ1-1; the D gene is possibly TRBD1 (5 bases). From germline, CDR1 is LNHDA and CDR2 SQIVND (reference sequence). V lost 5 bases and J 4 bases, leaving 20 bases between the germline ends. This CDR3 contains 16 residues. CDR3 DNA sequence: TGTGCCAGTAGTGGGGCTATGAGGCGTGGGCGCACTGAAGCTTTCTTT. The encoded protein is CASSGAMRRGRTEAFF. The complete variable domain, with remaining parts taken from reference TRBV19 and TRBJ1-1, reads DGGITQSPKYLFRKEGQNVTLSCEQNLNHDAMYWYRQDPGQGLRLIYYSQIVNDFQKGDIAEGYSVSREKKESFPLTVTSAQKNPTAFYLCASSGAMRRGRTEAFFGQGTRLTVV.

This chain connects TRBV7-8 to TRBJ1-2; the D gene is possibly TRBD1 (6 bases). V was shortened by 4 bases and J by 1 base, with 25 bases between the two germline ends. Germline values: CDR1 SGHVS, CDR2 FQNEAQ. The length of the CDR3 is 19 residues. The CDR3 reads CASSSLLGSAGQHNYGYTF. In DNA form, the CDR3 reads TGTGCCAGCAGCTCACTACTTGGCTCTGCGGGACAACATAACTATGGCTACACCTTC.

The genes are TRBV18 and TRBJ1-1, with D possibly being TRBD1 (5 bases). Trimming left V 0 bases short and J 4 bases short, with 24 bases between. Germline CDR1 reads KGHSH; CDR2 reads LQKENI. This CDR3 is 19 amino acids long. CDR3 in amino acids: CASSPPGGQGMIVGTEAFF. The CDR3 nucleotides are TGTGCCAGCTCACCACCGGGAGGGCAGGGCATGATTGTGGGCACTGAAGCTTTCTTT. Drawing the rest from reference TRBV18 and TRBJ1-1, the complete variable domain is NAGVMQNPRHLVRRRGQEARLRCSPMKGHSHVYWYRQLPEEGLKFMVYLQKENIIDESGMPKERFSAEFPKEGPSILRIQQVVRGDSAAYFCASSPPGGQGMIVGTEAFFGQGTRLTVV.

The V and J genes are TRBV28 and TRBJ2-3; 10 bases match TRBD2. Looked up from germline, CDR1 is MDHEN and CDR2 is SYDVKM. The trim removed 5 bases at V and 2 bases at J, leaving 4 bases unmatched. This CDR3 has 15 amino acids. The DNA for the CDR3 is TGTGCCAGCAGTCGGACTAGCGGATCCACAGATACGCAGTATTTT. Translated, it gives CASSRTSGSTDTQYF. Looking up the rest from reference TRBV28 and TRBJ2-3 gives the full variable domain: DVKVTQSSRYLVKRTGEKVFLECVQDMDHENMFWYRQDPGLGLRLIYFSYDVKMKEKGDIPEGYSVSREKKERFSLILESASTNQTSMYLCASSRTSGSTDTQYFGPGTRLTVL.

This CDR3 reads CASSHKVQGSGETQYF. In DNA form, the CDR3 reads TGTGCCAGCAGCCATAAGGTACAGGGTAGCGGAGAGACCCAGTACTTC. V usage is TRBV14 and J usage is TRBJ2-5; D may correspond to TRBD1 or TRBD2 (6 bases each). Germline CDR1 and CDR2: SGHDN and FVKESK. The V end lost 3 bases, the J end lost 4 bases, and 18 bases lay between the germline ends. The CDR3 has 16 amino acids.

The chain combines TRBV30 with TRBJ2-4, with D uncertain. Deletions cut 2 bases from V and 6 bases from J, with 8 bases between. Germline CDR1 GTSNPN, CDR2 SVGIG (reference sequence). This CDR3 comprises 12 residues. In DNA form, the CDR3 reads TGTGCCTGGAGTCGGGCCGGAAACATTCAGTACTTC. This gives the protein CAWSRAGNIQYF.